This TCR beta chain emerged from a study of blood T cell repertoires in COVID-19. Study as a whole: Material from acute and convalescent COVID-19 was sourced from the United States, Italy and Spain. T cells, B-cell-depleted T cells, or PBMCs provided the cDNA or gDNA that served as material.

In the authors' workflow: How many nucleated cells were present was estimated from reference gene primer amplification. Profiled with immunoSEQ multiplex PCR; TCRdb holds only in-frame clones, not every one. V and J calls and clone size are as listed in that table; D and trimming were resolved from the DNA. The data show some 150,000 clones, roughly four fifths seen once. The germline CDR1 and CDR2 sequences are SGHVS and FQNEAQ. This CDR3 spans 16 amino acids. After removal of 1 base from V and 2 bases from J, the junction contained 5 bases not matched to a gene. The TCR comes from a woman aged 55-70 years with acute or convalescent COVID-19. V is TRBV7-8 and J is TRBJ2-3; 8 positions match TRBD2. What was sequenced was peripheral blood. This CDR3 reads CASSLGSGVNTDTQYF. The CDR3 DNA reads TGTGCCAGCAGCTTAGGTAGCGGGGTGAACACAGATACGCAGTATTTT.